Sequencing of this T cell receptor beta chain was carried out in a study of Graves' ophthalmopathy and Graves' hyperthyroidism. Between the trimmed V and J ends, which lost 2 bases and 0 bases, there was a span of 10 bases. Germline V gene sequence: CDR1 SGHVS, CDR2 FQNEAQ. The CDR3 runs 15 residues. The authors amplified TCR beta CDR3 regions from RNA transcripts. HTBI primers were employed in first-round RT-PCR, then a second-round multiplex PCR followed. Each CDR3 protein gets one entry after TCRdb re-called the multiplex PCR reads with MiXCR. This sample yields about 340,000 distinct CDR3 sequences, of which roughly 15% are seen a single time; approximately 13% belongs to the top ten. Ten or more counts support this clonotype. Excluded: other autoimmune disease, uncontrolled infection, pregnancy or lactation.

The sequence derives from an adult man with Graves' ophthalmopathy. Material: peripheral blood. This sequence joins TRBV7-8 and TRBJ1-1, with D possibly TRBD1 on 5 matching bases. This chain's CDR3 is CASSLRGRVNTEAFF. Written as DNA, the CDR3 is TGTGCCAGCAGCTTAAGGGGTAGGGTGAACACTGAAGCTTTCTTT.